One sample yielded the 27 T cell receptor beta chains listed below, sequenced in a study of T cell clonotyping in hematopoietic cell transplantation. The time point was: recipient sample about 28 days before transplant, after cytoreduction. Sequencing used immunoSEQ multiplex PCR; TCRdb keeps in-frame clones, though not all of them. The sample shows some 30,000 clones, 85% to 95% of them seen only once. The starting material was peripheral blood mononuclear cells, obtained before stem cell transplant. All receptors derive from a man aged 45 to 65 with acute myeloid leukemia. Some clones in this sample may be carry-over from other donors' samples.

The rearrangement uses TRBV9 and TRBJ1-2; 9 nucleotides agree with TRBD1. The length of the CDR3 is 16 residues. V gave up 3 bases and J gave up 4 bases; unmatched junction bases: 10. Germline CDR1 reads SGDLS; CDR2 reads YYNGEE. The DNA for the CDR3 is TGTGCCAGCAGCGCCGAGACAGGGGGGCGGTCCTATGGCTACACCTTC. This translates into CASSAETGGRSYGYTF.

The genes are TRBV23-1 and TRBJ2-3; D is tentatively TRBD1 or TRBD2 (6 bases each). TRBV23-1 is recorded as an ORF, its role being uncertain. This CDR3 contains 21 residues. V was shortened by 5 bases and J by 4 bases, with 34 bases between the two germline ends. CDR3 in DNA: TGCGCCAGCAGTAGGGGGGAGGCCATCTGGAGGGCCGGTAGGAAGGCAGATACGCAGTATTTT. This gives the protein CASSRGEAIWRAGRKADTQYF.

The rearrangement uses TRBV13 and TRBJ2-5; no clear D. The V end lost 0 bases, the J end lost 7 bases, and 15 bases lay between the germline ends. The CDR3 has 15 residues. Germline V CDR1 and CDR2: PRHDT, FYEKMQ (reference sequence). The CDR3 DNA follows: TGTGCCAGCAGCTTAGGCCGCGACCCCACTTTGACCCAGTACTTC. This codes for CASSLGRDPTLTQYF.

The chain couples TRBV11-2 to TRBJ2-7; TRBD1 matches at 10 bases. V was clipped by 1 base and J by 5 bases; unmatched bases: 5. Germline V CDR1 and CDR2: SGHAT, FQNNGV. CDR3 length equals 15 residues. In DNA form, the CDR3 reads TGTGCCAGCAGCTTAGTGGGACAGGGGAGAAACGAGCAGTACTTC. As protein: CASSLVGQGRNEQYF.

This clone was observed once. CDR3 nucleotides: TGTGCCTGGAAAGACCGAACGAACACTGAAGCTTTCTTT. It encodes CAWKDRTNTEAFF. The rearrangement joins TRBV30 to TRBJ1-1; no reliable D call. The V end was cut by 4 bases, the J end by 1 base, with 10 bases between. The CDR3 extends over 13 amino acids. In germline, CDR1 is GTSNPN, CDR2 SVGIG (reference sequence).

The chain combines TRBV5-4 with TRBJ2-1; 11 nucleotides line up with TRBD2. This CDR3 spans 15 amino acids. J gave up 8 bases and V 3 bases, and 7 bases lay outside the gene matches. Germline V lookup: CDR1 SGHNT, CDR2 YYREEE (reference sequence). CDR3 sequence reads: CASSSPASGRYEQFF. Here the CDR3 DNA reads TGTGCCAGCAGCTCCCCGGCTAGCGGGAGGTATGAGCAGTTCTTC.

This CDR3 is CAWSVRSSGVFTDTQYF. The CDR3 DNA reads TGTGCCTGGAGTGTCCGATCGTCTGGGGTCTTCACAGATACGCAGTATTTT. The chain links TRBV30 to TRBJ2-3; D remains unclear. Between the trimmed V and J ends, which lost 0 bases and 2 bases, there was a span of 18 bases. CDR1 and CDR2 from the germline V gene are GTSNPN and SVGIG (reference sequence). This CDR3 is built from 17 residues.

CDR3 bases: TGCGCCAGCAGCTTGGGCGGGGGGCTCAGCACAGATACGCAGTATTTT. This sequence encodes CASSLGGGLSTDTQYF. This sequence joins TRBV5-1 and TRBJ2-3; 8 nucleotides match TRBD2. After removal of 0 bases from V and 0 bases from J, the junction contained 3 bases not matched to a gene. CDR1 SGHRS and CDR2 YFSETQ come from the germline V gene. The CDR3 contains 16 residues.

The rearrangement uses TRBV29-1 and TRBJ1-2; maybe TRBD1 (5 bases). V gave up 2 bases and J gave up 8 bases, with 15 bases separating them. The CDR3 covers 13 residues. The V gene's germline CDR1 is SQVTM and CDR2 ANQGSEA. CDR3 bases: TGCAGCGTTGAATTGGGACCCTCCAGCGGCTACACCTTC. Its protein is CSVELGPSSGYTF.

The chain recombines TRBV5-6 with TRBJ2-3; D may match TRBD1 or TRBD2 (5 bases each). V was cut by 4 bases and J by 3 bases, with 12 bases left in between. CDR1 is SGHDT and CDR2 is YYEEEE in the germline V gene. The CDR3 spans 14 residues. CDR3 sequence reads: CASSPGTGTDTQYF. CDR3 bases: TGTGCCAGCAGCCCTGGGACGGGGACAGATACGCAGTATTTT.

V is TRBV10-3 and J is TRBJ1-6; TRBD1 is a possible D gene (5 bases). The CDR3 is 14 residues long. The V end was cut by 6 bases, the J end by 9 bases, with 15 bases between. CDR1 and CDR2 from the germline V gene are ENHRY and SYGVKD. The CDR3 nucleotides are TGTGCCATCAGGAGGGGAGAGGAGGGTTCACCCCTCCACTTT. This codes for CAIRRGEEGSPLHF.

The chain uses TRBV11-3 and TRBJ1-3; D unclear. The CDR3 is 14 residues long. V lost 3 bases, J lost 4 bases, and 10 bases lay in between. Germline V gene data show CDR1 as SGHNT and CDR2 as YENEEA. CDR3 nucleotide sequence: TGTGCCAGCAGCTTCCGGGGTGAGGGAAACACCATATATTTT. Translated, it gives CASSFRGEGNTIYF. The entire variable domain, with the rest obtained from reference TRBV11-3 and TRBJ1-3, is as follows: EAGVVQSPRYKIIEKKQPVAFWCNPISGHNTLYWYLQNLGQGPELLIRYENEEAVDDSQLPKDRFSAERLKGVDSTLKIQPAELGDSAVYLCASSFRGEGNTIYFGEGSWLTVV.

The chain couples TRBV5-4 to TRBJ2-1, with D unclear. CDR1 is SGHNT, CDR2 YYREEE, per germline (reference sequence). V lost 1 base and J lost 0, with 5 bases in between. CDR3 length equals 14 residues. The CDR3 DNA sequence: TGTGCCAGCAGCTTGCTGGACTCCTACAATGAGCAGTTCTTC. This sequence encodes CASSLLDSYNEQFF.

This sequence joins TRBV7-2 and TRBJ1-2, with a tentative D call TRBD1 (5 bases). CDR1 and CDR2 (germline): SGHTA, FQGNSA. The CDR3 has 14 residues. V was trimmed by 1 base and J by 3 bases, leaving 9 bases between them. The DNA of the CDR3 is TGTGCCAGCAGCTTAGACCCGGGGCACTATGGCTACACCTTC. Protein product: CASSLDPGHYGYTF.

The chain uses TRBV5-4 and TRBJ1-2, with 9 nucleotides matching TRBD1. V lost 5 bases to trimming and J lost 7 bases; unmatched junction nucleotides: 6. The CDR3 has 13 residues. Germline V CDR1 and CDR2: SGHNT, YYREEE (reference sequence). CDR3 in amino acids: CASSLQGASGYTF. CDR3 nucleotide sequence: TGTGCCAGCAGTCTACAGGGGGCGAGTGGCTACACCTTC.

The chain joins TRBV6-6 to TRBJ2-5; TRBD2 matches 8 bases. Germline V lookup: CDR1 MNHNY, CDR2 SVGAGI (reference sequence). This CDR3 spans 13 amino acids. With 8 bases clipped from V and 7 bases from J, the junction kept 9 bases outside the gene matches. CDR3 DNA: TGTGCCAGCGAGCGGGGGCCTCAGGGGACCCAGTACTTC. Amino acids: CASERGPQGTQYF.

This chain uses TRBV30 with TRBJ1-5; TRBD1 matches at 7 bases. CDR3 length: 15 residues. Germline V gene data show CDR1 as GTSNPN and CDR2 as SVGIG (reference sequence). The trim removed 3 bases at V and 2 bases at J, leaving 7 bases unmatched. The CDR3 nucleotides are TGTGCCTGGAGCGTCCGGACAGGACGCAATCAGCCCCAGCATTTT. As protein: CAWSVRTGRNQPQHF. The whole variable domain, filled in from reference TRBV30 and TRBJ1-5, reads SQTIHQWPATLVQPVGSPLSLECTVEGTSNPNLYWYRQAAGRGLQLLFYSVGIGQISSEVPQNLSASRPQDRQFILSSKKLLLSDSGFYLCAWSVRTGRNQPQHFGDGTRLSIL.

The V and J genes are TRBV28 and TRBJ2-5, with TRBD1 matching over 10 bases. The CDR3 is made up of 15 amino acids. V lost 4 bases and J lost 4; bases outside the gene matches: 6. Germline assignment: CDR1 MDHEN and CDR2 SYDVKM. The chain's CDR3 is CASSSIGDRGETQYF. For the CDR3, the DNA is TGTGCCAGCAGTTCTATAGGGGACAGGGGAGAGACCCAGTACTTC.

The chain combines TRBV9 with TRBJ2-1; the D gene is possibly TRBD1 (6 bases). Per germline, CDR1 SGDLS and CDR2 YYNGEE. The V end was cut by 4 bases, the J end by 4 bases, with 15 bases between. The CDR3 length is 15 residues. The CDR3 loop reads CASSPGQGPYNEQFF. CDR3 coding DNA: TGTGCCAGCAGCCCCGGGCAGGGGCCTTACAATGAGCAGTTCTTC.

Regarding this clone: Within the sample, other DNA sequences also encode this same CDR3. This rearrangement joins TRBV19 to TRBJ2-7; D is uncertain. Trimming left V 4 bases short and J 3 bases short, with 13 bases between. Germline V gives CDR1 LNHDA, CDR2 SQIVND (reference sequence). There are 14 residues in the CDR3. CDR3: CASSTPGLSYEQYF. CDR3 coding DNA: TGTGCCAGTAGTACACCGGGTTTGAGCTACGAGCAGTACTTC.

The rearrangement links TRBV28 to TRBJ2-3; 14 bases match TRBD2. Germline assignment: CDR1 MDHEN and CDR2 SYDVKM. The trim removed 6 bases at V and 1 base at J, leaving 3 bases unmatched. This CDR3 spans 16 amino acids. The CDR3 reads CASSGGLAGGTDTQYF. The CDR3 nucleotides are TGTGCCAGCAGCGGGGGACTAGCGGGAGGCACAGATACGCAGTATTTT.

CDR3 region: CASSLHGGREATNEKLFF. CDR3 in DNA: TGCGCCAGCAGCCTCCATGGGGGGCGCGAAGCAACTAATGAAAAACTGTTTTTT. V and J are TRBV4-1 and TRBJ1-4; TRBD1 is a possible D gene (6 bases). There are 18 residues in the CDR3. Germline CDR1 MGHRA, CDR2 YSYEKL. With 4 bases removed from V and 0 bases from J, the gap between germline ends came to 18 bases.

The CDR3 loop is CASSPQGWYGELFF. The DNA for the CDR3 is TGTGCCAGCAGCCCTCAAGGGTGGTACGGGGAGCTGTTTTTT. The chain uses TRBV9 and TRBJ2-2, with D unresolved. CDR1 and CDR2 from the germline V gene are SGDLS and YYNGEE. The ends were cut back, 4 bases at V and 7 bases at J, with 14 bases in the middle. This CDR3 is built from 14 residues.

The chain uses TRBV5-1 and TRBJ2-7; no definite D call. The CDR3 runs to 12 residues. Trimming took 5 bases from V and 1 from J, leaving 7 bases between them. Germline assignment: CDR1 SGHRS and CDR2 YFSETQ. CDR3 nucleotides: TGCGCCAGCAGTGATACTTCCTACGAGCAGTACTTC. It yields the protein CASSDTSYEQYF. The whole variable domain, filled in from reference TRBV5-1 and TRBJ2-7, reads KAGVTQTPRYLIKTRGQQVTLSCSPISGHRSVSWYQQTPGQGLQFLFEYFSETQRNKGNFPGRFSGRQFSNSRSEMNVSTLELGDSALYLCASSDTSYEQYFGPGTRLTVT.

The chain couples TRBV5-6 to TRBJ2-7, with 7 bases aligning to TRBD2. Trimming cost V 7 bases and J 0 bases; bases outside gene matches: 7. Germline loops: CDR1 SGHDT, CDR2 YYEEEE. The CDR3 totals 14 residues. As DNA, the CDR3 is TGTGCCAGCGAGAAGGGCGGGGGCTCCTACGAGCAGTACTTC. Residues: CASEKGGGSYEQYF.

For the CDR3, the DNA is TGTGCCAGCAGCCTGACCTGGGCAGGATCACAAGAGACCCAGTACTTC. It translates to CASSLTWAGSQETQYF. This chain links TRBV7-2 with TRBJ2-5; D is unclear. From germline, CDR1 is SGHTA and CDR2 FQGNSA. Deletions cut 5 bases from V and 2 bases from J, with 18 bases between. This CDR3 is 16 amino acids long.

This rearrangement joins TRBV5-1 to TRBJ2-3, with TRBD2 identical over 7 bases. The CDR3 is 16 residues long. Germline V gives CDR1 SGHRS, CDR2 YFSETQ. With V trimmed by 0 bases and J by 8 bases, 12 bases remained unmatched. For the CDR3, the DNA is TGCGCCAGCAGCTTGGCAGCGGGGCCGTTAGGCGGTACGCAGTATTTT. The encoded protein is CASSLAAGPLGGTQYF.